Presented here are 32 T cell receptor beta chains from one specimen sequenced in a study of Graves' ophthalmopathy and Graves' hyperthyroidism. TCR beta CDR3 regions were amplified from RNA transcripts. HTBI primers primed a first-round RT-PCR, and a second-round multiplex PCR followed. Each CDR3 protein gets one entry after TCRdb re-called the multiplex PCR reads with MiXCR. The sample includes approximately 1.2 million distinct CDR3 sequences, 35% to 45% of them seen just once. The sequencing sample was made of peripheral blood or thyroid tissue (not recorded which). The receptors were sampled from an adult man with Graves' hyperthyroidism.

This clonotype was found many times. The V and J genes are TRBV7-2 and TRBJ1-1, with no clear D. This CDR3 has 15 residues. CDR1 and CDR2 from the germline V gene are SGHTA and FQGNSA. V lost 3 bases, J lost 2 bases, and 13 bases lay in between. CDR3 region: CASSFVGPLNTEAFF. CDR3 bases: TGTGCCAGCAGCTTTGTCGGGCCGCTAAACACTGAAGCTTTCTTT.

The chain links TRBV9 to TRBJ1-2; no clear D gene. Germline CDR1 and CDR2: SGDLS and YYNGEE. V was clipped by 4 bases and J by 4 bases, with 17 bases between them. There are 15 residues in the CDR3. The CDR3 is CASSPDVDGLYGYTF. CDR3 sequence (DNA): TGTGCCAGCAGCCCAGATGTTGACGGTCTCTATGGCTACACCTTC.

There are many counts of this clonotype. The chain has TRBV11-2 and TRBJ2-5; D is possibly TRBD1 (6 bases). Germline-derived CDR1 and CDR2 are SGHAT and FQNNGV. The CDR3 is 13 residues long. The germline V and J ends were trimmed by 3 bases and 3 bases, with 8 bases remaining between them. The CDR3 DNA sequence: TGTGCCAGCAGCTTTCCAGGGGAAGAGACCCAGTACTTC. Amino acids: CASSFPGEETQYF.

The CDR3 DNA sequence: TGTGCCAGCAGTCCGCGGGGTTTAGATCAGCCCCAGCATTTT. Its protein product is CASSPRGLDQPQHF. This chain links TRBV12-3 or TRBV12-4 with TRBJ1-5; D remains ambiguous. CDR3 size: 14 residues. With 5 bases removed from V and 5 bases from J, the gap between germline ends came to 13 bases.

This clonotype came up many times. V gene TRBV6-5 combines with J gene TRBJ2-5, with TRBD2 as a possible D gene (5 bases). The V end lost 7 bases, the J end lost 10 bases, and 16 bases lay between the germline ends. The CDR3 runs to 12 residues. Germline V gives CDR1 MNHEY, CDR2 SVGAGI. Here the CDR3 DNA reads TGTGCCAGCACGAGGGTCGGCGAAGGCCAGTACTTC. Protein sequence: CASTRVGEGQYF.

There are a few counts of this clonotype. The CDR3 sequence: CASSQVPGNQHCEAFF. The CDR3 nucleotides are TGCGCCAGCAGCCAAGTCCCAGGGAACCAACACTGTGAAGCTTTCTTT. The chain employs TRBV4-3 and TRBJ1-1; TRBD1 might be the D (5 bases). With 1 base removed from V and 7 bases from J, the gap between germline ends came to 19 bases. This CDR3 spans 16 amino acids. CDR1 and CDR2 (germline): LGHNA, YSLEER.

This chain connects TRBV29-1 to TRBJ1-1, with no clear D. The germline gives CDR1 SQVTM, CDR2 ANQGSEA. V lost 6 bases, J lost 5 bases, and 10 bases lay in between. This CDR3 spans 11 amino acids. The CDR3 spells CSVAPGTEAFF. CDR3 bases: TGCAGCGTAGCGCCCGGGACTGAAGCTTTCTTT.

This clonotype was found a few times. J is TRBJ2-7 and V is TRBV2; 9 nucleotides align to TRBD2. This CDR3 spans 15 amino acids. V dropped 5 bases and J dropped 7; count of bases not matched to a gene: 12. Germline loops: CDR1 SNHLY, CDR2 FYNNEI. The CDR3 coding sequence is TGTGCCAGCAGTAACCCGGGACTAGCCCGTGGGGAGCAGTACTTC. Amino acid sequence: CASSNPGLARGEQYF.

This clonotype was seen at least ten times. The chain employs TRBV14 and TRBJ1-4, with D uncertain. Trimming cost V 0 bases and J 7 bases, with 12 bases left between them. There are 15 residues in the CDR3. Per the germline V gene, CDR1 is SGHDN and CDR2 is FVKESK. DNA of the CDR3: TGTGCCAGCAGCCAAGATTCCCGTAACATTGAAAAACTGTTTTTT. It codes for CASSQDSRNIEKLFF.

This clonotype showed up just once. As DNA, the CDR3 is TGTGCCATCCAGAGAGCAGGGGCTAATGAAAAACTGTTTTTT. Protein product: CAIQRAGANEKLFF. The rearrangement joins TRBV10-3 to TRBJ1-4; the D gene is possibly TRBD1 (6 bases). Germline V gene lookup returns CDR1 ENHRY and CDR2 SYGVKD. Trimming took off 8 bases at V and 3 bases at J, with 13 bases between the two ends. This CDR3 is 14 amino acids long.

This chain connects TRBV18 to TRBJ2-5; 12 bases are shared with TRBD2. Germline V CDR1 and CDR2: KGHSH, LQKENI. This CDR3 is built from 16 residues. J gave up 3 bases and V 3 bases, and 5 bases lay outside the gene matches. CDR3 coding DNA: TGTGCCAGCTCACCTCTAGCGGGAGGGCTCGAAGAGACCCAGTACTTC. Its translation: CASSPLAGGLEETQYF.

In this sample, this clonotype turned up many times. The chain carries TRBV5-6 and TRBJ2-7; D unclear. Trimming cost V 2 bases and J 6 bases, with 9 bases left between them. The CDR3 is made up of 12 amino acids. The germline V gene has CDR1 SGHDT and CDR2 YYEEEE. Written as DNA, the CDR3 is TGTGCCAGCAGCTTAATTACCTCCGAGCAGTACTTC. Its protein is CASSLITSEQYF.

This chain links TRBV10-3 with TRBJ2-7; 8 nucleotides match TRBD1. The CDR3 has 12 amino acids. Germline values: CDR1 ENHRY, CDR2 SYGVKD. Trimming took 11 bases from V and 2 from J; bases not matched to a gene: 5. CDR3 DNA: TGTGCCGCCAGGACAGGGACCTACGAGCAGTACTTC. Translating gives CAARTGTYEQYF.

This clonotype was seen repeatedly, ten times or more. The V and J genes are TRBV11-2 and TRBJ2-7, with D possibly TRBD1 on 6 matching bases. CDR3 length equals 15 residues. V was cut by 7 bases and J by 5 bases, with 21 bases left in between. The V gene's germline CDR1 is SGHAT and CDR2 FQNNGV. In DNA form, the CDR3 reads TGTGCCAGCACCCACCGACAGGTTGCCTCTCACGAGCAGTACTTC. This encodes CASTHRQVASHEQYF.

CDR3 DNA sequence: TGTGCCATCAGTGCCAGGGGACCGGGCGACACTGAAGCTTTCTTT. This sequence encodes CAISARGPGDTEAFF. The chain recombines TRBV10-3 with TRBJ1-1, with a weak D call TRBD1 (6 bases). Germline lookup yields CDR1 ENHRY and CDR2 SYGVKD. The CDR3 runs to 15 residues. V shed 4 bases and J shed 3 bases, with 15 bases lying between them.

This clonotype was detected a few times. Here the CDR3 omits its conserved ending phenylalanine or tryptophan, so a read error is the likely source. This chain uses TRBV6-2 or TRBV6-3 with TRBJ2-6; D is undetermined. Trimming shortened V by 2 bases and J by 0 bases, and 5 bases separated the two germline ends. The CDR3 runs to 15 residues. Germline assignment: CDR1 MNHEY and CDR2 SVGEGT. CDR3 sequence reads: CASSYVGSGANVLTS. In nucleotides, the CDR3 is TGTGCCAGCAGTTACGTAGGCTCTGGGGCCAACGTCCTGACTTCC.

This clonotype was recorded at least ten times. The chain employs TRBV2 and TRBJ1-5, with D perhaps TRBD1 (6 bases). The V gene lost 7 bases and the J gene lost 7 bases, with 17 bases spanning the gap. Germline CDR1 reads SNHLY; CDR2 reads FYNNEI. The CDR3 sequence is 14 residues long. CDR3 sequence: CASTRGAAPQPQHF. The CDR3, as DNA: TGTGCCAGCACGCGGGGGGCAGCCCCCCAGCCCCAGCATTTT.

The genes are TRBV5-1 and TRBJ1-2, with 9 positions matching TRBD1. Germline V gene sequence: CDR1 SGHRS, CDR2 YFSETQ. This CDR3 comprises 13 residues. Trimming removed 4 bases from V and 9 bases from J; junction bases left unmatched: 7. For the CDR3, the DNA is TGCGCCAGCAGCGGCACAGGGGGCGGAAGCTACACCTTC. Protein product: CASSGTGGGSYTF.

This chain connects TRBV19 to TRBJ2-7; D not certain. From germline, CDR1 is LNHDA and CDR2 SQIVND (reference sequence). V lost 3 bases, J lost 2 bases, and 14 bases lay in between. The CDR3 totals 15 residues. The CDR3, as DNA: TGTGCCAGTAGTATGTCTGCCGCCACCGCCTACGAGCAGTACTTC. Translation gives CASSMSAATAYEQYF. The full variable domain, in which reference TRBV19 and TRBJ2-7 provide the parts outside the CDR3, is DGGITQSPKYLFRKEGQNVTLSCEQNLNHDAMYWYRQDPGQGLRLIYYSQIVNDFQKGDIAEGYSVSREKKESFPLTVTSAQKNPTAFYLCASSMSAATAYEQYFGPGTRLTVT.

This clonotype was observed many times. The J gene is TRBJ1-6, the V gene TRBV19; D gene unclear. The germline V gene encodes CDR1 LNHDA and CDR2 SQIVND (reference sequence). V lost 3 bases and J lost 7, with 13 bases in between. This CDR3 comprises 15 residues. The CDR3 coding sequence is TGTGCCAGTAGTATTGGGCAGCGCATAAATTCACCCCTCCACTTT. Translating it yields CASSIGQRINSPLHF. Drawing the rest from reference TRBV19 and TRBJ1-6, the complete variable domain is DGGITQSPKYLFRKEGQNVTLSCEQNLNHDAMYWYRQDPGQGLRLIYYSQIVNDFQKGDIAEGYSVSREKKESFPLTVTSAQKNPTAFYLCASSIGQRINSPLHFGNGTRLTVT.

V and J are TRBV20-1 and TRBJ2-5; TRBD1 is a possible D gene (5 bases). The V end lost 3 bases, the J end lost 4 bases, and 15 bases lay between the germline ends. Germline V gives CDR1 DFQATT, CDR2 SNEGSKA (reference sequence). The CDR3 has 14 amino acids. For the CDR3, the DNA is TGCAGTGCTAGGATCGGACAAAGAACAGAGACCCAGTACTTC. It encodes CSARIGQRTETQYF.

This clonotype was found a few times. The gene calls are TRBV6-6 and TRBJ2-7; the D gene is possibly TRBD1 (5 bases). The CDR3 sequence is 14 residues long. The germline V and J ends were trimmed by 2 bases and 5 bases, with 13 bases remaining between them. From germline, CDR1 is MNHNY and CDR2 SVGAGI (reference sequence). CDR3 DNA: TGTGCCAGCAGTTACGAGGCAGGGATGAACGAGCAGTACTTC. Translating it yields CASSYEAGMNEQYF.

V and J are TRBV10-3 and TRBJ2-7; weak D call: TRBD1 (6 bases). Germline CDR1 reads ENHRY; CDR2 reads SYGVKD. The CDR3 has 13 amino acids. V was pared by 7 bases and J by 4 bases, with 14 bases between. CDR3 nucleotides: TGTGCCATCATGTCCGACAGGATGTACGAGCAGTACTTC. Amino acid sequence: CAIMSDRMYEQYF.

The sample holds many counts of this clonotype. The V gene is TRBV5-6, the J gene TRBJ2-5; no clear D. Trimming stripped 2 bases from V and 2 bases from J, with 7 bases between. CDR3 length: 13 residues. The germline V gene encodes CDR1 SGHDT and CDR2 YYEEEE. The CDR3, as DNA: TGTGCCAGCAGCTTTGTGGGACAAGAGACCCAGTACTTC. It is translated as CASSFVGQETQYF.

This clonotype occurred once. The V call is TRBV29-1, the J call TRBJ1-1; D not resolved. The length of the CDR3 is 12 residues. The V end was cut by 7 bases, the J end by 3 bases, with 12 bases between. Germline CDR1 is SQVTM and CDR2 is ANQGSEA. The CDR3 reads CSATQEDTEAFF. The CDR3 DNA is TGCAGCGCTACCCAAGAGGACACTGAAGCTTTCTTT.

This chain links TRBV7-6 with TRBJ1-1; D is ambiguous. This CDR3 spans 16 amino acids. The V end lost 4 bases, the J end lost 0 bases, and 15 bases lay between the germline ends. The V gene's germline CDR1 is SGHVS and CDR2 FNYEAQ. DNA for the CDR3: TGTGCCAGCAGCTCCCTTGGTGAGGGAGTGAACACTGAAGCTTTCTTT. It specifies CASSSLGEGVNTEAFF.

In its sample, this clonotype was seen once. The gene calls are TRBV9 and TRBJ1-4; 7 nucleotides line up with TRBD1. V trimming: 4 bases; J trimming: 6 bases; junction bases outside the gene matches: 3. Per germline, CDR1 SGDLS and CDR2 YYNGEE. The CDR3 is 13 residues long. The CDR3 here is CASSRDRYEKLFF. The CDR3 region has the DNA TGTGCCAGCAGCAGGGACAGATATGAAAAACTGTTTTTT.

This clonotype was counted many times. This sequence joins TRBV20-1 and TRBJ1-3, with a possible D match to TRBD1 (5 bases). The CDR3 contains 12 residues. Deletions cut 4 bases from V and 5 bases from J, with 9 bases between. Germline V CDR1 and CDR2: DFQATT, SNEGSKA (reference sequence). CDR3 amino acids: CSAKGVRNTIYF. Here the CDR3 DNA reads TGCAGTGCTAAAGGGGTTAGAAACACCATATATTTT.

V is TRBV6-5 and J is TRBJ2-7; the D is unclear. Trimming removed 6 bases from V and 7 bases from J, with 19 bases in between. The germline V gene has CDR1 MNHEY and CDR2 SVGAGI. This CDR3 has 14 residues. This chain's CDR3 is CASRPTNRIFEQYF. The DNA of the CDR3 is TGTGCCAGCAGACCTACCAACCGAATTTTTGAGCAGTACTTC.

The rearrangement uses TRBV20-1 and TRBJ1-2; 9 bases agree with TRBD1. In germline, CDR1 is DFQATT, CDR2 SNEGSKA (reference sequence). V dropped 3 bases and J dropped 9; count of bases not matched to a gene: 11. The CDR3 is made up of 14 amino acids. This CDR3 reads CSARTRTGGMSYTF. The DNA for the CDR3 is TGCAGTGCTAGGACGAGAACAGGGGGCATGAGCTACACCTTC.

The chain is built from TRBV20-1 and TRBJ2-7, with 9 nucleotides matching TRBD1. The junction had 12 bases not matched to a gene; V was cut back by 1 base and J by 5 bases. The CDR3 contains 16 residues. Per the germline V gene, CDR1 is DFQATT and CDR2 is SNEGSKA (reference sequence). The CDR3, as DNA: TGCAGTGCTAGAGCCTCCGGGACAGGGCTTGTCCACGAGCAGTACTTC. Amino acids: CSARASGTGLVHEQYF.

This clonotype was recorded only once. This chain links TRBV7-9 with TRBJ1-4, with D unresolved. V dropped 5 bases and J dropped 5 bases, with 15 bases sitting between them. CDR1 is SEHNR, CDR2 FQNEAQ, per germline (reference sequence). This CDR3 spans 15 amino acids. The CDR3 nucleotides are TGTGCCAGCAGCCGAGGGCTCTTCGCCAATGAAAAACTGTTTTTT. Protein: CASSRGLFANEKLFF.